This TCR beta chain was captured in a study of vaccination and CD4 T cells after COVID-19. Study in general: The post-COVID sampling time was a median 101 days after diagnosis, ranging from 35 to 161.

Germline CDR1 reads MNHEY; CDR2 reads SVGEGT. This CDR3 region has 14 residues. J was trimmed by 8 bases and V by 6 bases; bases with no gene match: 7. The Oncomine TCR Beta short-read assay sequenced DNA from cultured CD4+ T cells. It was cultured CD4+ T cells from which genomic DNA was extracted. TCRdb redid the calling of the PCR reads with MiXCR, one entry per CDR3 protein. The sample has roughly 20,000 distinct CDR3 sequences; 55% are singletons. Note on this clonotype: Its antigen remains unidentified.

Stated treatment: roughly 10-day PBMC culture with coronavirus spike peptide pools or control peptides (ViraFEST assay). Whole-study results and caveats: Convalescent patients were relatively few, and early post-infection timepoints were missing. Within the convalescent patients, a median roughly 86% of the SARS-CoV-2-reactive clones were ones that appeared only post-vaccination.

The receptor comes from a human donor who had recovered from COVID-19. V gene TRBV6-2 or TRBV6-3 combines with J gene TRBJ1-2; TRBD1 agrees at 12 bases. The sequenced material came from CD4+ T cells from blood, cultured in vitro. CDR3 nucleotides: TGTGCCAGCAGCCCCGGGACAGGGGGCCGAGGCTACACCTTC. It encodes CASSPGTGGRGYTF.